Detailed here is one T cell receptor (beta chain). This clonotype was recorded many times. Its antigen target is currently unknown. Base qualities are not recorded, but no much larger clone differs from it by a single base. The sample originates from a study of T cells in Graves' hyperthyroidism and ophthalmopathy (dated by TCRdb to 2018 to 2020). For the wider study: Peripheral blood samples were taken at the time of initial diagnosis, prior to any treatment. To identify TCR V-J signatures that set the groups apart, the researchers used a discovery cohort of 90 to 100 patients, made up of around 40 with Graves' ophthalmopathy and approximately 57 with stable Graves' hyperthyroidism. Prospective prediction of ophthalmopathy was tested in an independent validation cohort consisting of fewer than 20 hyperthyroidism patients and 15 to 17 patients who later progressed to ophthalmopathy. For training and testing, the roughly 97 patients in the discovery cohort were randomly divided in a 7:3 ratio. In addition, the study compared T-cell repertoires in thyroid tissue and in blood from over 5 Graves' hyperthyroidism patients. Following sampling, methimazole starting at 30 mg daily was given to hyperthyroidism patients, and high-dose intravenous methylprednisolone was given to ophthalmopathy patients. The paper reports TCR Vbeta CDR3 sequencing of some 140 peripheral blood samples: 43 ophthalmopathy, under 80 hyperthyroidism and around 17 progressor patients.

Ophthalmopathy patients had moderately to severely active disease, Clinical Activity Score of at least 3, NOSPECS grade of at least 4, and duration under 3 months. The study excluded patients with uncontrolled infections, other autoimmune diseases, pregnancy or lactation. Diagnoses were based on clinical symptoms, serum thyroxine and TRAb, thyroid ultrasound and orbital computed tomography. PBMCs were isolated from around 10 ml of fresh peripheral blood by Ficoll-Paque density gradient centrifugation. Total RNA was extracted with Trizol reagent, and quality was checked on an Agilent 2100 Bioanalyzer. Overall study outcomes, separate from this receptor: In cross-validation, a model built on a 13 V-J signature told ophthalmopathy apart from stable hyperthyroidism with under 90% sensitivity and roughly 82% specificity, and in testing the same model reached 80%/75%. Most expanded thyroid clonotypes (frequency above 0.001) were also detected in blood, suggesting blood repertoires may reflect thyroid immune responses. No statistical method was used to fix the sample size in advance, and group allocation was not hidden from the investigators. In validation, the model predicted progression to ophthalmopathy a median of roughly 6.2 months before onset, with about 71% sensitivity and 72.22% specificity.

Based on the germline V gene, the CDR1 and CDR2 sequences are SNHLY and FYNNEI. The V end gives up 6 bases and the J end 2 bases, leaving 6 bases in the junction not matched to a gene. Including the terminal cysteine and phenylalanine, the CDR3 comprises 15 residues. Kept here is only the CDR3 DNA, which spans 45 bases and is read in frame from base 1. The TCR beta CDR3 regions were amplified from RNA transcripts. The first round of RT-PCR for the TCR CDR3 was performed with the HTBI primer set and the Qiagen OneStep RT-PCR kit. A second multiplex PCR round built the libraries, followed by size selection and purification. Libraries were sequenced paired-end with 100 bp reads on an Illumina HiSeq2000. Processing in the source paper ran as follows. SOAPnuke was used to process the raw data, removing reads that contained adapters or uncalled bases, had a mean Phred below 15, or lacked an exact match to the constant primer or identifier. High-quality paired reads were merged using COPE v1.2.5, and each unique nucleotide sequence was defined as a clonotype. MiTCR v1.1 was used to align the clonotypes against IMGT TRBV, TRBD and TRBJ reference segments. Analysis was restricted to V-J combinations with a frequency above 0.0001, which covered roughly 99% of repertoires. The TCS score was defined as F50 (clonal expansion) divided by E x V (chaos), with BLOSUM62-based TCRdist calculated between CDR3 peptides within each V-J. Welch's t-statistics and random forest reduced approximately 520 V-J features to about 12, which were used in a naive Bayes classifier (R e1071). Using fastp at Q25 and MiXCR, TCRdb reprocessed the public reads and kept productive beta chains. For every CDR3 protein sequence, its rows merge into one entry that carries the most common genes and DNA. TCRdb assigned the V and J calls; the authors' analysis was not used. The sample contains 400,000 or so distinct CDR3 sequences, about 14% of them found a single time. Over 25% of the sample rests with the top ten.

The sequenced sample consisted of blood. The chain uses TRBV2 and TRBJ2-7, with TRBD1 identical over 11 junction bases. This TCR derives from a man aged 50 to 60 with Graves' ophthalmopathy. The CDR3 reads CASRTGQGDPYEQYF. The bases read TGTGCCAGCAGAACGGGACAGGGGGACCCCTACGAGCAGTACTTC. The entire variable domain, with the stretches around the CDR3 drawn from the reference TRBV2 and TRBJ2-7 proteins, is EPEVTQTPSHQVTQMGQEVILRCVPISNHLYFYWYRQILGQKVEFLVSFYNNEISEKSEIFDDQFSVERPDGSNFTLKIRSTKLEDSAMYFCASRTGQGDPYEQYFGPGTRLTVT.